This TCR beta chain was captured by sequencing in a study of blood T cell repertoires in COVID-19. Study information: The cDNA or gDNA used as material had been derived from T cells, B-cell-depleted T cells, or PBMCs.

Study processing details: Scientists estimated how many nucleated cells there were by amplifying reference gene primers. Some clones are missing from TCRdb's copy, which holds only in-frame ones; the method was immunoSEQ multiplex PCR. V, J and clone size are those of that table, while D and trimming were read from the DNA. The table includes about 330,000 clones, approximately 84% detected once. V shed 5 bases and J shed 4 bases, with 21 bases lying between them. The CDR3 extends over 17 amino acids. Germline V gene lookup returns CDR1 MDHEN and CDR2 SYDVKM. The chain links TRBV28 to TRBJ1-3; TRBD1 is a possible D gene (6 bases). Sequencing was done on a sample of PBMCs or T cells enriched from blood (not recorded which). The clonotype originates from a woman aged 30 to 39 who had recovered from COVID-19. The CDR3 loop is CASSSYTPGRGGNTIYF. CDR3 DNA: TGTGCCAGCAGTAGCTACACCCCGGGAAGGGGGGGAAACACCATATATTTT. The complete variable domain, with remaining parts taken from reference TRBV28 and TRBJ1-3, reads DVKVTQSSRYLVKRTGEKVFLECVQDMDHENMFWYRQDPGLGLRLIYFSYDVKMKEKGDIPEGYSVSREKKERFSLILESASTNQTSMYLCASSSYTPGRGGNTIYFGEGSWLTVV.